Presented here are 10 T cell receptor beta chains from one specimen sequenced in a study of CD8 T cells in ankylosing spondylitis. TCRdb independently ran MiXCR on the 5' RACE reads; one entry per CDR3 protein. The sample carries 200,000 to 250,000 distinct CDR3 sequences, more than 9% recorded once. Specimen: blood, either unsorted or a sorted T cell fraction (not recorded which). These receptors all stem from a male donor with ankylosing spondylitis or in good health (not recorded which).

This rearrangement joins TRBV29-1 to TRBJ1-2; D is uncertain. CDR1 and CDR2 from the germline V gene are SQVTM and ANQGSEA. The CDR3 has 12 residues. Trimming pared 3 bases from V and 8 bases from J, leaving 13 bases between. CDR3 protein: CSVDKAGGGYTF. The CDR3 DNA sequence: TGCAGCGTTGATAAGGCCGGTGGGGGCTACACCTTC. The full variable domain, its missing parts supplied by reference TRBV29-1 and TRBJ1-2, is SAVISQKPSRDICQRGTSLTIQCQVDSQVTMMFWYRQQPGQSLTLIATANQGSEATYESGFVIDKFPISRPNLTFSTLTVSNMSPEDSSIYLCSVDKAGGGYTFGSGTRLTVV.

Ten or more counts support this clonotype. The chain employs TRBV11-3 and TRBJ1-1; no firm D call. CDR1 and CDR2 from the germline V gene are SGHNT and YENEEA. CDR3 length: 11 amino acids. Trimming cost V 4 bases and J 3 bases, with 3 bases left between them. In DNA form, the CDR3 reads TGTGCCAGCAGCTCGCACACTGAAGCTTTCTTT. Translated: CASSSHTEAFF.

This clonotype was found many times. In nucleotides, the CDR3 is TGTGCCAGCAGTCTAGGGACAGCTACGAACACCGGGGAGCTGTTTTTT. This gives the protein CASSLGTATNTGELFF. The chain combines TRBV27 with TRBJ2-2, with 7 bases lining up with TRBD1. V gave up 5 bases and J gave up 0 bases; unmatched junction bases: 6. This CDR3 region has 16 residues. CDR1 is MNHEY and CDR2 is SMNVEV in the germline V gene (reference sequence).

This clonotype came up many times. V gene TRBV27 combines with J gene TRBJ2-7; 7 nucleotides match TRBD2. Trimming took 8 bases from V and 3 from J; bases not matched to a gene: 7. Germline CDR1 is MNHEY and CDR2 is SMNVEV (reference sequence). CDR3 size: 13 residues. This chain's CDR3 is CASWAASGYEQYF. The CDR3 DNA is TGTGCCAGCTGGGCTGCTAGCGGCTACGAGCAGTACTTC.

This clonotype has ten or more counts. The chain recombines TRBV12-3 or TRBV12-4 with TRBJ1-3; D is perhaps TRBD1 (5 bases). This CDR3 has 13 amino acids. V lost 4 bases, J lost 4 bases, and 8 bases lay in between. CDR3 DNA sequence: TGTGCCAGCAGTTCACGACAGGGAAACACCATATATTTT. This sequence encodes CASSSRQGNTIYF.

The table lists this clonotype with many counts. V is TRBV29-1 and J is TRBJ1-1; perhaps TRBD1 as D (5 bases). Germline CDR1 reads SQVTM; CDR2 reads ANQGSEA. This CDR3 is built from 16 residues. Trimming removed 3 bases at V and 0 bases at J, with 17 bases between. The CDR3 sequence: CSVDGGDPYLNTEAFF. The CDR3, as DNA: TGCAGCGTTGATGGGGGGGACCCGTACTTGAACACTGAAGCTTTCTTT.

This clonotype was seen many times. The genes are TRBV5-1 and TRBJ2-3; 8 bases agree with TRBD1. CDR3 length: 14 residues. J gave up 3 bases and V 5 bases, and 5 bases lay outside the gene matches. Germline values: CDR1 SGHRS, CDR2 YFSETQ. The DNA of the CDR3 is TGCGCCAGCAGTCAGACAGGGGTTACAGATACGCAGTATTTT. It is translated as CASSQTGVTDTQYF.

The chain employs TRBV4-2 and TRBJ2-3; 8 bases map to TRBD2. V shed 3 bases and J 3 bases; nucleotides not matched to a gene: 8. This CDR3 contains 16 residues. In germline, CDR1 is LGHNA, CDR2 YNFKEQ. The CDR3 nucleotides read TGTGCCAGCAGCCACGGAGGGCGGGAGGAGACAGATACGCAGTATTTT. It is translated as CASSHGGREETDTQYF.

The chain links TRBV18 to TRBJ1-2; no clear D gene. Trimming took off 6 bases at V and 8 bases at J, with 16 bases between the two ends. Germline V CDR1 and CDR2: KGHSH, LQKENI. The CDR3 loop spans 13 amino acids. CDR3 in DNA: TGTGCCAGCTCGCTACAGCAGAGGGAGGGCTACACCTTC. Its protein product is CASSLQQREGYTF.

This clonotype was counted many times. V is TRBV20-1 and J is TRBJ2-1; TRBD2 matches at 7 bases. From germline, CDR1 is DFQATT and CDR2 SNEGSKA (reference sequence). The J segment lost 2 bases and the V segment lost 3 bases, leaving 4 bases of the junction unmatched. There are 14 residues in the CDR3. CDR3 bases: TGCAGTGCTAGGGGGGAGGGTACCTACAATGAGCAGTTCTTC. This encodes CSARGEGTYNEQFF.